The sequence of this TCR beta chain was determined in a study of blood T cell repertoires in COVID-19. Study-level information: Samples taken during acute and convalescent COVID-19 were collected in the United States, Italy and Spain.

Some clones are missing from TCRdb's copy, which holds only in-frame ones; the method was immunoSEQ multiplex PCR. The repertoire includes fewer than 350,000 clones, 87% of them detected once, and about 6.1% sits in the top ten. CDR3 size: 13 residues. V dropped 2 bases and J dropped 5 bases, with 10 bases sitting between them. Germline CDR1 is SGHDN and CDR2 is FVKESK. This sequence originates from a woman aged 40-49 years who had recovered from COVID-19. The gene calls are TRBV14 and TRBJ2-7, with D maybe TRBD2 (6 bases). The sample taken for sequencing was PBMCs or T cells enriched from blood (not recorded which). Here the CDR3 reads CASSQSGVNEQYF. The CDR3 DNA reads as TGTGCCAGCAGCCAATCGGGGGTGAACGAGCAGTACTTC.